Presented here are 22 T cell receptor beta chains from one specimen sequenced in a study of blood T cell repertoires in COVID-19 (dated by TCRdb to the early 2020s). To prepare the library, the immunoSEQ multiplex PCR assay was applied. Drawn from immuneACCESS, this table holds only the in-frame rearrangements with V and J called that TCRdb kept. Clones are partly lost; checked studies trace under half to an unresolved V gene and leave the rest unexplained. This sample has around 130,000 clones in its table, and roughly 80% of those were observed once. The ten largest clones take up 16% of the sample. Sequences were obtained from peripheral blood. The receptors were gathered from a man between 50 and 59 years old with acute or convalescent COVID-19.

J is TRBJ2-7 and V is TRBV6-1; TRBD2 agrees at 9 bases. Germline CDR1 MNHNS, CDR2 SASEGT. Trimming removed 1 base from V and 1 base from J; junction bases left unmatched: 8. The CDR3 is 17 amino acids. The CDR3 bases are TGTGCCAGCAGTGAAGGGTCCAGCGGGGGGCAGTCCTACGAGCAGTACGTC. Encoded protein: CASSEGSSGGQSYEQYV.

This chain links TRBV5-4 with TRBJ1-1, with no clear D. The CDR3 covers 14 residues. V was trimmed by 0 bases and J by 1 base, leaving 7 bases between them. Germline assignment: CDR1 SGHNT and CDR2 YYREEE (reference sequence). In DNA form, the CDR3 reads TGTGCCAGCAGCTTGGGACAATCGAACACTGAAGCTTTCTTT. Translating gives CASSLGQSNTEAFF.

The chain employs TRBV19 and TRBJ2-1; D is perhaps TRBD2 (5 bases). This CDR3 region has 14 residues. The V and J ends lost 5 bases and 0 bases respectively, with 8 bases between them. Germline V gene lookup returns CDR1 LNHDA and CDR2 SQIVND (reference sequence). CDR3 bases: TGTGCCAGTAGTCGGAGGAGCTCCTACAATGAGCAGTTCTTC. Its translation is CASSRRSSYNEQFF.

J is TRBJ1-1 and V is TRBV7-2; D unclear. V dropped 1 base and J dropped 2 bases, with 8 bases sitting between them. The CDR3 runs to 14 residues. Per the germline V gene, CDR1 is SGHTA and CDR2 is FQGNSA. CDR3 sequence reads: CASSLVLGNTEAFF. For the CDR3, the DNA is TGTGCCAGCAGCTTAGTGCTAGGAAACACTGAAGCTTTCTTT.

The sample holds many counts of this clone. The chain couples TRBV3-1 (or the pseudogene TRBV3-2) to TRBJ2-3, with TRBD2 matching 9 bases. The CDR3 runs 17 residues. The V gene end was trimmed by 8 bases and the J gene end by 4 bases; junction bases not matched to a gene: 16. The germline gives CDR1 LGHDT, CDR2 YNNKEL (reference sequence). CDR3 bases: TGTGCCAGCGGAGGGGGACTAGCCCCATTTCGGGCAGATACGCAGTATTTT. Amino acid sequence: CASGGGLAPFRADTQYF.

The chain couples TRBV11-2 to TRBJ2-2; a possible D gene is TRBD2 (6 bases). Germline CDR1 and CDR2: SGHAT and FQNNGV. The CDR3 sequence is 15 residues long. V was cut by 4 bases and J by 4 bases, with 13 bases left in between. DNA for the CDR3: TGTGCCAGCAGCTCACCTATGGGAGGCACCGGGGAGCTGTTTTTT. Its translation is CASSSPMGGTGELFF.

The chain employs TRBV30 and TRBJ1-1; D is undetermined. Per germline, CDR1 GTSNPN and CDR2 SVGIG (reference sequence). Between the trimmed V and J ends, which lost 4 bases and 0 bases, there was a span of 6 bases. This CDR3 has 12 residues. The CDR3, as DNA: TGTGCCTGGAAGCGCATGAACACTGAAGCTTTCTTT. Encoded protein: CAWKRMNTEAFF.

The chain couples TRBV3-1 (or the pseudogene TRBV3-2) to TRBJ1-2; 8 bases match TRBD1. The CDR3 loop spans 15 amino acids. J gave up 2 bases and V 4 bases, and 6 bases lay outside the gene matches. Germline CDR1 is LGHDT and CDR2 is YNNKEL (reference sequence). The CDR3 DNA sequence: TGTGCCAGCAGCCCCCGATGGACAGGGAACTATGGCTACACCTTC. The encoded protein is CASSPRWTGNYGYTF.

The chain links TRBV19 to TRBJ1-2; D remains ambiguous. The CDR3 has 12 amino acids. Trimming took 5 bases from V and 7 from J, leaving 11 bases between them. The germline gives CDR1 LNHDA, CDR2 SQIVND (reference sequence). The CDR3 nucleotides are TGTGCCAGTAGTGGTAGGAGTAGTGGCTACACCTTC. Translation: CASSGRSSGYTF.

V gene TRBV7-6 combines with J gene TRBJ2-1, with 12 bases identical to TRBD2. The V segment lost 5 bases and the J segment 9 bases; nucleotides outside the gene matches: 8. Germline CDR1 SGHVS, CDR2 FNYEAQ. The length of the CDR3 is 15 residues. The CDR3 loop is CASSLSSGGASEQFF. The CDR3, as DNA: TGTGCCAGCAGCCTGTCTAGCGGGGGGGCCTCTGAGCAGTTCTTC.

This clone appeared a few times. The gene calls are TRBV3-1 (or the pseudogene TRBV3-2) and TRBJ2-2, with 8 nucleotides matching TRBD1. The CDR3 is made up of 15 amino acids. V dropped 4 bases and J dropped 3; count of bases not matched to a gene: 4. Germline values: CDR1 LGHDT, CDR2 YNNKEL (reference sequence). The CDR3 loop is CASSPGQGYTGELFF. The CDR3 DNA follows: TGTGCCAGCAGCCCCGGACAGGGATACACCGGGGAGCTGTTTTTT.

This rearrangement joins TRBV6-5 to TRBJ2-7; a weak D match, TRBD2 (6 bases). This CDR3 comprises 15 residues. Deletions cut 6 bases from V and 6 bases from J, with 21 bases between. The V gene's germline CDR1 is MNHEY and CDR2 SVGAGI. For the CDR3, the DNA is TGTGCCAGCAGCCCGCGGACCGTCGTGGAGGGCGAGCAGTACTTC. Encoded protein: CASSPRTVVEGEQYF.

The chain uses TRBV5-6 and TRBJ2-3, with 12 bases identical to TRBD2. CDR3 length: 18 amino acids. Germline CDR1 and CDR2: SGHDT and YYEEEE. V dropped 3 bases and J dropped 5; count of bases not matched to a gene: 13. CDR3 loop: CASSSTPGASGGEDTQYF. CDR3 nucleotides: TGTGCCAGCAGCTCGACCCCGGGGGCTAGCGGGGGGGAAGATACGCAGTATTTT.

The chain joins TRBV2 to TRBJ1-4; maybe TRBD1 (5 bases). The CDR3 totals 13 residues. Germline V lookup: CDR1 SNHLY, CDR2 FYNNEI. Trimming cost V 10 bases and J 2 bases, with 11 bases left between them. CDR3: CATLKGTNEKLFF. The CDR3 DNA reads as TGTGCCACTCTAAAGGGGACTAATGAAAAACTGTTTTTT.

The rearrangement links TRBV5-4 to TRBJ1-2; 8 bases line up with TRBD1. CDR3 size: 15 residues. Germline lookup yields CDR1 SGHNT and CDR2 YYREEE (reference sequence). With 0 bases clipped from V and 4 bases from J, the junction kept 5 bases outside the gene matches. The CDR3 region is CASSLATGGRYGYTF. CDR3 sequence (DNA): TGTGCCAGCAGCTTGGCCACAGGGGGTCGCTATGGCTACACCTTC.

J is TRBJ1-6 and V is TRBV6-2 or TRBV6-3, with 8 bases aligning to TRBD1. This CDR3 is 16 amino acids long. CDR1 MNHEY and CDR2 SVGEGT come from the germline V gene. J gave up 8 bases and V 6 bases, and 12 bases lay outside the gene matches. DNA for the CDR3: TGTGCCAGCAGCTATGGACAGGGAAAGGGGCATTCACCCCTCCACTTT. Translated, it gives CASSYGQGKGHSPLHF.

This chain links TRBV9 with TRBJ2-1, with 7 bases identical to TRBD2. V shed 0 bases, J shed 3 bases, and the junction held 9 bases outside the gene matches. Germline CDR1 SGDLS, CDR2 YYNGEE. The CDR3 runs to 17 residues. CDR3 protein: CASSVATGLADYNEQFF. CDR3 DNA sequence: TGTGCCAGCAGCGTAGCTACCGGGCTAGCGGACTACAATGAGCAGTTCTTC.

CDR3 sequence: CASTRPGGETQYF. The CDR3 DNA follows: TGTGCCAGCACCAGACCCGGGGGAGAGACCCAGTACTTC. J is TRBJ2-5 and V is TRBV6-6; TRBD2 is a possible D gene (6 bases). Germline CDR1 MNHNY, CDR2 SVGAGI (reference sequence). Trimming stripped 7 bases from V and 4 bases from J, with 13 bases between. CDR3 length equals 13 residues.

This chain links TRBV28 with TRBJ1-4, with a weak D call TRBD1 (5 bases). The CDR3 extends over 16 amino acids. The germline CDR1 and CDR2 sequences are MDHEN and SYDVKM. Between the trimmed V and J ends, which lost 6 bases and 5 bases, there was a span of 19 bases. In DNA form, the CDR3 reads TGTGCCAGCAGCCTTACTCAGGGCGGTCCGAATGAAAAACTGTTTTTT. Encoded protein: CASSLTQGGPNEKLFF.

This chain uses TRBV12-2 with TRBJ1-2. TRBV12-2 is a known pseudogene. This CDR3 has 15 amino acids. The CDR3 here is CASRLGRGCSYGYTF. The DNA of the CDR3 is TGTGCAAGTCGCTTAGGGCGGGGTTGTAGCTATGGCTACACCTTC.

This clone was recorded only once. The rearrangement uses TRBV18 and TRBJ1-6; D perhaps matches TRBD1 (5 bases). Germline CDR1 is KGHSH and CDR2 is LQKENI. Deletions cut 3 bases from V and 7 bases from J, with 13 bases between. This CDR3 has 15 residues. The CDR3 here is CASSPAGGYNSPLHF. The CDR3 bases are TGTGCCAGCTCACCGGCTGGGGGGTACAATTCACCCCTCCACTTT.

CDR3 coding DNA: TGCAGCGCCTTGGACAGGGGAGAGACCCAGTACTTC. It yields the protein CSALDRGETQYF. The rearrangement joins TRBV29-1 to TRBJ2-5; TRBD1 matches at 9 bases. This CDR3 has 12 residues. From germline, CDR1 is SQVTM and CDR2 ANQGSEA. V dropped 7 bases and J dropped 4; count of bases not matched to a gene: 4.